The entry that follows covers one TCR beta chain sequence. Its antigen is not known. TCRdb's copy holds only in-frame clones and misses some; the assay was immunoSEQ multiplex PCR. The profile shows more than 25,000 clones, around 92% of them singletons. The data stem from a study of a mutant IDH1 vaccine in newly diagnosed glioma. Notes on the study in general: Pseudoprogression appeared independent of alterations in top peripheral clonotypes.

Germline-derived CDR1 and CDR2 are GTSNPN and SVGIG (reference sequence). Trimming left V 1 base short and J 0 bases short, with 13 bases between. The CDR3 sequence is 15 residues long. The time point denotes: week 5, during vaccination. Every vaccine dose comprised 300 ug of mutant IDH1 20-mer peptide plus topical imiquimod. The receptor was derived from a man between 18 and 35 years old with glioma. The sample here was PBMCs, taken from a glioma patient whose treatment included an IDH1 peptide vaccine. The V gene is TRBV30, the J gene TRBJ2-7; D gene ambiguous. The CDR3 loop reads CAWSGNGRISYEQYF. The CDR3 region has the DNA TGTGCCTGGAGTGGCAACGGAAGAATCTCCTACGAGCAGTACTTC.